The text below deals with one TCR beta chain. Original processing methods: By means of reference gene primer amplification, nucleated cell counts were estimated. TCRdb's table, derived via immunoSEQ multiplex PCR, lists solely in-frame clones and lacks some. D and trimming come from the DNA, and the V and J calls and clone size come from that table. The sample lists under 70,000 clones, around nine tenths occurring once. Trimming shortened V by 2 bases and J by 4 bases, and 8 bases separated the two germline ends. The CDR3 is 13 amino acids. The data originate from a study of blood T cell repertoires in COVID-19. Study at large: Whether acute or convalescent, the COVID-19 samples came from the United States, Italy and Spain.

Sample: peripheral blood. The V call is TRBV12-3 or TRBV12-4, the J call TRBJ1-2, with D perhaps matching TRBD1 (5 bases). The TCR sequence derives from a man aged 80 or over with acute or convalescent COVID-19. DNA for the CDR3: TGTGCCAGCAGTTTACTCGGGGGCTATGGCTACACCTTC. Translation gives CASSLLGGYGYTF.